The 17 T cell receptor beta chains below all came from one sample that was sequenced in a study of blood T cell repertoires in COVID-19. Produced via immunoSEQ multiplex PCR; TCRdb's table is partial and in-frame only. The repertoire holds 110,000 to 150,000 clones, with over 75% as singletons. The sample consisted of peripheral blood. Source of these receptors: a human donor in a cohort sampled during active COVID-19.

The DNA of the CDR3 is TGTGCCAGCATGGCAGAATTTTACAATGAGCAGTTCTTC. Translation: CASMAEFYNEQFF. This rearrangement joins TRBV25-1 to TRBJ2-1, with D unclear. CDR3 size: 13 residues. V was cut by 7 bases and J by 4 bases, with 11 bases left in between. CDR1 MGHDK and CDR2 SYGVNS come from the germline V gene.

The chain couples TRBV11-2 to TRBJ2-1, with TRBD1 as a possible D gene (6 bases). The CDR3 length is 13 residues. The V end lost 8 bases, the J end lost 2 bases, and 10 bases lay between the germline ends. The germline V gene encodes CDR1 SGHAT and CDR2 FQNNGV. CDR3 nucleotide sequence: TGTGCCAGCGTAAGGGGGACCTACAATGAGCAGTTCTTC. Protein sequence: CASVRGTYNEQFF.

This clone came up a few times. The chain links TRBV7-9 to TRBJ1-2; D remains unclear. Between the trimmed V and J ends, which lost 3 bases and 7 bases, there was a span of 12 bases. The germline gives CDR1 SEHNR, CDR2 FQNEAQ (reference sequence). The CDR3 extends over 13 amino acids. The CDR3 spells CASSLERVGGYTF. In nucleotides, the CDR3 is TGTGCCAGCAGCTTGGAGAGGGTTGGTGGCTACACCTTC.

This rearrangement joins TRBV18 to TRBJ2-3; tentatively, D is TRBD2 (6 bases). Germline V gene sequence: CDR1 KGHSH, CDR2 LQKENI. V lost 1 base, J lost 0 bases, and 14 bases lay in between. The CDR3 sequence is 17 residues long. The CDR3 here is CASSPRAGGISTDTQYF. CDR3 DNA: TGTGCCAGCTCACCACGGGCAGGCGGGATCAGCACAGATACGCAGTATTTT.

The gene calls are TRBV9 and TRBJ2-5; TRBD2 aligns across 7 bases. This CDR3 region has 14 residues. CDR1 and CDR2 (germline): SGDLS, YYNGEE. Losses at the gene ends were 7 bases for V and 5 bases for J; bases not matched to a gene: 11. DNA for the CDR3: TGTGCCAGCGCCGGACTAGGTGGGGGGGAGACCCAGTACTTC. It specifies CASAGLGGGETQYF.

The V gene is TRBV7-9, the J gene TRBJ1-2; D unclear. The CDR3 extends over 13 amino acids. Deletions cut 5 bases from V and 1 base from J, with 8 bases between. CDR1 SEHNR and CDR2 FQNEAQ come from the germline V gene (reference sequence). The CDR3 spells CASSRDNNYGYTF. CDR3 in DNA: TGTGCCAGCAGCCGAGACAATAACTATGGCTACACCTTC. The full variable domain, in which reference TRBV7-9 and TRBJ1-2 provide the parts outside the CDR3, is DTGVSQNPRHKITKRGQNVTFRCDPISEHNRLYWYRQTLGQGPEFLTYFQNEAQLEKSRLLSDRFSAERPKGSFSTLEIQRTEQGDSAMYLCASSRDNNYGYTFGSGTRLTVV.

The chain uses TRBV7-6 and TRBJ2-7; no clear D. This CDR3 has 12 amino acids. Germline CDR1 is SGHVS and CDR2 is FNYEAQ. The V end lost 5 bases, the J end lost 0 bases, and 5 bases lay between the germline ends. CDR3 loop: CASSRSSYEQYF. The CDR3 DNA reads as TGTGCCAGCAGCCGGAGCTCCTACGAGCAGTACTTC. The full variable domain, with the rest looked up from reference TRBV7-6 and TRBJ2-7, is GAGVSQSPRYKVTKRGQDVALRCDPISGHVSLYWYRQALGQGPEFLTYFNYEAQQDKSGLPNDRFSAERPEGSISTLTIQRTEQRDSAMYRCASSRSSYEQYFGPGTRLTVT.

CDR3 sequence reads: CASSPDGGWETQYF. The DNA of the CDR3 is TGCGCCAGCAGCCCGGACGGAGGGTGGGAGACCCAGTACTTC. This chain connects TRBV5-1 to TRBJ2-5, with D maybe TRBD2 (6 bases). Germline V gives CDR1 SGHRS, CDR2 YFSETQ. V lost 4 bases and J 5 bases, leaving 15 bases between the germline ends. CDR3 length equals 14 residues.

The chain employs TRBV24-1 and TRBJ2-3, with 7 positions matching TRBD1. Losses at the gene ends were 3 bases for V and 5 bases for J; bases not matched to a gene: 7. The CDR3 sequence is 15 residues long. Germline CDR1 reads KGHDR; CDR2 reads SFDVKD. The CDR3 sequence is CATSDRGQSLDTQYF. The CDR3 nucleotides are TGTGCCACCAGTGATCGGGGACAGTCATTAGATACGCAGTATTTT.

The rearrangement joins TRBV6-5 to TRBJ1-2; tentative D call: TRBD1 (5 bases). The CDR3 is made up of 15 amino acids. Germline V lookup: CDR1 MNHEY, CDR2 SVGAGI. Trimming left V 5 bases short and J 7 bases short, with 20 bases between. CDR3 coding DNA: TGTGCCAGCAGTACGGGACTTTTTGAATGGGGTGGCTACACCTTC. Its translation is CASSTGLFEWGGYTF.

J is TRBJ2-5 and V is TRBV4-1; TRBD2 matches 7 bases. The V gene's germline CDR1 is MGHRA and CDR2 YSYEKL. J was trimmed by 2 bases and V by 0 bases; bases with no gene match: 6. The CDR3 runs to 16 residues. The CDR3 here is CASSQDGTSAQETQYF. In DNA form, the CDR3 reads TGCGCCAGCAGCCAAGATGGAACTAGCGCTCAAGAGACCCAGTACTTC.

This chain uses TRBV9 with TRBJ2-3; 9 nucleotides line up with TRBD2. The CDR3 contains 16 residues. Germline CDR1 and CDR2: SGDLS and YYNGEE. The ends lost 4 bases at V and 3 bases at J; junction bases unmatched: 9. CDR3 protein: CASSPLSGRGTDTQYF. DNA for the CDR3: TGTGCCAGCAGCCCCCTTAGCGGGAGAGGGACAGATACGCAGTATTTT.

The chain uses TRBV5-8 and TRBJ1-1, with 10 bases identical to TRBD1. Trimming at V came to 1 base and at J to 5 bases, leaving 2 bases not matched to a gene. CDR3 length: 14 amino acids. CDR1 is SGHTS, CDR2 YDEGEE, per germline. The CDR3 nucleotides are TGTGCCAGCAGCTTGAGGACAGGGGGGACTGAAGCTTTCTTT. This gives the protein CASSLRTGGTEAFF.

The rearrangement uses TRBV18 and TRBJ1-2, with no clear D. V lost 2 bases and J lost 8, with 24 bases in between. This CDR3 spans 17 amino acids. Germline V gives CDR1 KGHSH, CDR2 LQKENI. The CDR3 DNA reads TGTGCCAGCTCACCATCCGGGGTAGGCCAGACCCGAGTGGGCTACACCTTC. Protein: CASSPSGVGQTRVGYTF. Variable domain in full (rest from reference TRBV18 and TRBJ1-2): NAGVMQNPRHLVRRRGQEARLRCSPMKGHSHVYWYRQLPEEGLKFMVYLQKENIIDESGMPKERFSAEFPKEGPSILRIQQVVRGDSAAYFCASSPSGVGQTRVGYTFGSGTRLTVV.

This clone was counted a few times. J is TRBJ1-4 and V is TRBV13; possibly TRBD1 for D (6 bases). The CDR3 contains 14 residues. V was cut by 2 bases and J by 9 bases, with 13 bases left in between. The V gene's germline CDR1 is PRHDT and CDR2 FYEKMQ (reference sequence). Here the CDR3 DNA reads TGTGCCAGCAGCTTACGGGGGGCTGCTAAAAAACTGTTTTTT. Translation gives CASSLRGAAKKLFF. The full variable domain, completed using reference TRBV13 and TRBJ1-4, is AAGVIQSPRHLIKEKRETATLKCYPIPRHDTVYWYQQGPGQDPQFLISFYEKMQSDKGSIPDRFSAQQFSDYHSELNMSSLELGDSALYFCASSLRGAAKKLFFGSGTQLSVL.

This sequence joins TRBV5-4 and TRBJ2-5, with D maybe TRBD2 (6 bases). CDR1 and CDR2 from the germline V gene are SGHNT and YYREEE (reference sequence). V lost 4 bases, J lost 2 bases, and 12 bases lay in between. The CDR3 is 14 amino acids. The CDR3 DNA sequence: TGTGCCAGCAGCCCGGGGACTCGGCAAGAGACCCAGTACTTC. Residues: CASSPGTRQETQYF.

V usage is TRBV19 and J usage is TRBJ2-2, with 7 bases identical to TRBD1. This CDR3 has 15 residues. Germline V gene data show CDR1 as LNHDA and CDR2 as SQIVND (reference sequence). The V and J ends lost 4 bases and 4 bases, in that order; junction bases with no gene match: 6. DNA of the CDR3: TGTGCCAGTAGTACCAGACAGGGTGTCACCGGGGAGCTGTTTTTT. Its translation: CASSTRQGVTGELFF.